A single sample is the source of the 4 T cell receptor beta chains below, sequenced in a study of cytomegalovirus exposure and HLA in healthy donors. Data came from immunoSEQ multiplex PCR; TCRdb stores just in-frame clones and leaves some out. The sample gives fewer than 250,000 clones, over 75% of which show up once; about 2% is in the top ten. Sequenced: PBMCs. Receptors originate from a woman younger than 35 in good health and CMV-seropositive.

The rearrangement uses TRBV11-1 and TRBJ2-1, with D possibly being TRBD2 (6 bases). Trimming removed 5 bases at V and 0 bases at J, with 14 bases between. CDR1 and CDR2 from the germline V gene are SGHAT and FQDESV (reference sequence). CDR3 length equals 16 residues. The CDR3 DNA sequence: TGTGCCAGCAGCCAACTAGCTGTGAGCTCCTACAATGAGCAGTTCTTC. Translating it yields CASSQLAVSSYNEQFF. Filled out from reference TRBV11-1 and TRBJ2-1, the complete variable domain reads EAEVAQSPRYKITEKSQAVAFWCDPISGHATLYWYRQILGQGPELLVQFQDESVVDDSQLPKDRFSAERLKGVDSTLKIQPAELGDSAMYLCASSQLAVSSYNEQFFGPGTRLTVL.

The chain carries TRBV9 and TRBJ2-3; 11 nucleotides match TRBD2. Germline V gene lookup returns CDR1 SGDLS and CDR2 YYNGEE. The trim removed 3 bases at V and 3 bases at J, leaving 6 bases unmatched. This CDR3 has 16 amino acids. CDR3 residues: CASSATSGAGTDTQYF. Written as DNA, the CDR3 is TGTGCCAGCAGCGCGACTAGCGGGGCGGGGACAGATACGCAGTATTTT.

The chain links TRBV30 to TRBJ1-5; TRBD1 agrees at 8 bases. The CDR3 sequence is 13 residues long. CDR1 and CDR2 (germline): GTSNPN, SVGIG (reference sequence). J lost 3 bases, V lost 8 bases, and 6 bases had no gene match. The CDR3 here is CAIGQGFNQPQHF. Here the CDR3 DNA reads TGTGCCATCGGACAGGGCTTCAATCAGCCCCAGCATTTT.

This clone was found a few times. V and J are TRBV5-1 and TRBJ2-3, with 13 nucleotides matching TRBD2. This CDR3 comprises 16 residues. V trimming: 4 bases; J trimming: 4 bases; junction bases outside the gene matches: 6. The germline V gene encodes CDR1 SGHRS and CDR2 YFSETQ. This chain's CDR3 is CASSGGTSGIADTQYF. The DNA of the CDR3 is TGCGCCAGCAGCGGAGGGACTAGCGGGATAGCAGATACGCAGTATTTT.